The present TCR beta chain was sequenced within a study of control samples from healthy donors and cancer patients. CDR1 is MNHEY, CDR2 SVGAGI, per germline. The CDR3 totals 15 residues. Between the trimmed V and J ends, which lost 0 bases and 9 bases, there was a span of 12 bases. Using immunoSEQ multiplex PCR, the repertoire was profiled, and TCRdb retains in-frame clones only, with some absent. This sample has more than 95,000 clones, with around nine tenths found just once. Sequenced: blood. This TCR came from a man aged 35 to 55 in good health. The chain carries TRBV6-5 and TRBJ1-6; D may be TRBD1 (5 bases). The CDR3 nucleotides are TGTGCCAGCAGTTACTCGAGAACCAGGGTTTCACCCCTCCACTTT. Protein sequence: CASSYSRTRVSPLHF.